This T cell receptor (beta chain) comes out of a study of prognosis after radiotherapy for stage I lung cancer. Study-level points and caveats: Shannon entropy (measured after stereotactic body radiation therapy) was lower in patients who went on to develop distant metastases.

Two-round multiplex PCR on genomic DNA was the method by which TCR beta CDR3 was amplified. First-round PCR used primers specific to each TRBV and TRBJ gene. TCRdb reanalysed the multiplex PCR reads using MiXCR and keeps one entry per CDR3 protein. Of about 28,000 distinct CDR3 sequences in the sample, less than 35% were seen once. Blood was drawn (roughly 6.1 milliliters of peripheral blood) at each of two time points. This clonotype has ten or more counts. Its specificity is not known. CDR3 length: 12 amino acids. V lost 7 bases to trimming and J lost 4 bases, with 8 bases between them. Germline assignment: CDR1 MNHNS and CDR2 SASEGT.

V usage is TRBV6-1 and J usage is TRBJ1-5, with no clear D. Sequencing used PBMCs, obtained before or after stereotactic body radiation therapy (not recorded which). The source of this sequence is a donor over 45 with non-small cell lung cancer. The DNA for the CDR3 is TGTGCCAGCAAAACTCTAAATCAGCCCCAGCATTTT. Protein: CASKTLNQPQHF.